This TCR beta chain was observed in a study of molecular identifiers for immune sequencing clone quantification. The table lists this clonotype with many counts. Antigen specificity is unknown. TCRdb re-called the PCR reads with MiXCR, one entry per CDR3 protein. The sample records about 300,000 distinct CDR3 sequences, 20% to 25% being singletons. Findings and caveats of the study: Among effectors, clones above 20 RNA copies held over 99% of molecules; among naive cells, under 1%.

CDR3 length: 16 residues. CDR1 SGHNT and CDR2 YYREEE come from the germline V gene (reference sequence). The V gene lost 3 bases and the J gene lost 1 base, with 15 bases spanning the gap. Sequences were obtained from naive CD8+ T cells from blood, with Jurkat cell RNA spiked in. As to subset: FACS-sorted CD8+CD4-CCR7+CD45RA+ naive T cells. This receptor was identified in a human donor in good health. Some libraries in this study had Jurkat cell RNA spiked in. The rearrangement uses TRBV5-4 and TRBJ2-3; a weak D match, TRBD1 (5 bases). CDR3 protein: CASSWQGHWGTDTQYF. CDR3 in DNA: TGTGCCAGCAGCTGGCAGGGTCACTGGGGCACAGATACGCAGTATTTT.